The source of this T cell receptor beta chain is a study of OX40 agonist ivuxolimab in advanced cancers. Study-wide points: Partial responders at 0.1-3.0 mg/kg had among the lowest clonal expansion. Clones of CD4+ and CD8+ blood T cells grew by week 6 at doses of 0.1 to 3.0 mg/kg.

In this sample, this clone turned up once. The antigen is unknown. V lost 6 bases to trimming and J lost 4 bases; unmatched junction nucleotides: 9. Germline V gives CDR1 SEHNR, CDR2 FQNEAQ (reference sequence). CDR3 size: 15 residues. Method: immunoSEQ multiplex PCR; TCRdb's copy keeps in-frame clones and lacks some. The data show tens of thousands of clones, approximately 86% seen once. The gene calls are TRBV7-9 and TRBJ2-7; 10 positions match TRBD1. The sequence derives from an adult with an advanced solid tumor such as melanoma, head and neck, liver or kidney cancer. The source material was CD4+ or CD8+ T cells sorted from blood, sampled in a trial of the OX40 agonist ivuxolimab. The DNA of the CDR3 is TGTGCCAGCAGTCTGGGGGACAGGGGTGGGTACGAGCAGTACTTC. This encodes CASSLGDRGGYEQYF.